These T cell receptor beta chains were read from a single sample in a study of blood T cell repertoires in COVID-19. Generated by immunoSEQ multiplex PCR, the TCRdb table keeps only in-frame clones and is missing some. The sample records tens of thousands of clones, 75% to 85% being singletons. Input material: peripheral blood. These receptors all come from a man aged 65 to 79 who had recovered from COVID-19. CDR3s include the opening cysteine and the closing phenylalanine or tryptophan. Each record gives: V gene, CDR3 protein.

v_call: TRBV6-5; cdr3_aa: CASSHPDRAYGYTF
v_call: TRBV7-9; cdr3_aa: CATNREGTRGYTF
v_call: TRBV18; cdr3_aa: CASSPGYRNYGYTF
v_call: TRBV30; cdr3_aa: CAWSRDTGGSTQYF
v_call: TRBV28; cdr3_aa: CASSFSGLATYEQYF
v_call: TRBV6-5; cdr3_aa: CASKWGVNTEAFF
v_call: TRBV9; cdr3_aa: CASSVGGLAGYNEQFF
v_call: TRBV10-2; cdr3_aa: CASSELNGGDHLGDTQYF
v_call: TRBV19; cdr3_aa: CASGDRNSPLHF
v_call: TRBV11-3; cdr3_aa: CASSLAGQGTSRPGNEQFF
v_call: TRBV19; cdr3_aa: CASSRDSQLYGYTF
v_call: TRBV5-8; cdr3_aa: CASSLGHYLYEQYF
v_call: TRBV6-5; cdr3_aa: CATPRDRGEKLFF
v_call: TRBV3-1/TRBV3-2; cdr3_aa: CASSLGGQPTNEKLFF
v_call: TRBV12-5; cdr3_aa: CASGSGQAGGNTIYF
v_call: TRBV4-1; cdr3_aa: CASSQVHLGGQQRTGELFF
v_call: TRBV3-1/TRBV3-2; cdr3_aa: CASRGANVLTF